This T cell receptor beta chain derives from a study of T-cell memory formation after mild COVID-19. The V segment lost 2 bases and the J segment 7 bases; nucleotides outside the gene matches: 4. Germline V gene sequence: CDR1 SGHRS, CDR2 YFSETQ. There are 15 residues in the CDR3. This clonotype was observed a few times. The antigen is not known. Overall study results and limits: Nothing showed for sure that second-wave clones peaking on day 37 were SARS-CoV-2 specific.

TCR alpha and TCR beta cDNA libraries with sample barcodes and UMIs came from 5'RACE using constant-segment primers. TCRdb redid the calling of the 5' RACE reads with MiXCR, one entry per CDR3 protein. The data hold roughly 610,000 distinct CDR3 sequences, with around a sixth observed a single time. This sequence was found in an adult woman who had mild COVID-19 (a few samples of this study predate the infection). Cell type and time point are not known. V gene TRBV5-1 combines with J gene TRBJ1-6, with TRBD1 matching over 9 bases. The specimen was PBMCs or a T cell subset sorted from them (not recorded which). The CDR3 here is CASSLTGGANSPLHF. The DNA for the CDR3 is TGCGCCAGCAGCTTAACAGGGGGCGCGAATTCACCCCTCCACTTT.